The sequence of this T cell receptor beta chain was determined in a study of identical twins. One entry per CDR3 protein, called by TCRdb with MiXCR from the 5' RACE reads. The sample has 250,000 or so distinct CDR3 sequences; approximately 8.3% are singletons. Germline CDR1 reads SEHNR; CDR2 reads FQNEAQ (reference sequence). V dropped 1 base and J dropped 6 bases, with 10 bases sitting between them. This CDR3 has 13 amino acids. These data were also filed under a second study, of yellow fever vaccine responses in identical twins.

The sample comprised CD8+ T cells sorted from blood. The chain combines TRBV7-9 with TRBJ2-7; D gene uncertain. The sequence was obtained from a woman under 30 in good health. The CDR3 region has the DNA TGTGCCAGCAGCTTAGTCATCAGGACCGAGCAGTACTTC. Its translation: CASSLVIRTEQYF.